The 9 T cell receptor beta chains given below trace back to one sample, sequenced in a study of radiotherapy plus CTLA-4 blockade in lung cancer. Profiling relied on immunoSEQ multiplex PCR, and the TCRdb table lists in-frame clones only, not all of them. The table shows some 30,000 clones, with about 79% occurring only once. Sequenced here: peripheral blood, sampled from a patient treated with radiotherapy plus ipilimumab. All receptors come from a human donor with non-small cell lung cancer that progressed on radiotherapy plus ipilimumab.

This clone was seen a few times. The chain joins TRBV5-6 to TRBJ1-1; D perhaps matches TRBD1 (6 bases). Germline CDR1 reads SGHDT; CDR2 reads YYEEEE. The CDR3 extends over 15 amino acids. Trimming took off 6 bases at V and 1 base at J, with 16 bases between the two ends. The CDR3 is CASNQGWPTNTEAFF. The CDR3 DNA reads as TGTGCCAGCAACCAGGGGTGGCCGACGAACACTGAAGCTTTCTTT. The full variable domain, completed using reference TRBV5-6 and TRBJ1-1, is DAGVTQSPTHLIKTRGQQVTLRCSPKSGHDTVSWYQQALGQGPQFIFQYYEEEERQRGNFPDRFSGHQFPNYSSELNVNALLLGDSALYLCASNQGWPTNTEAFFGQGTRLTVV.

This clone was observed a handful of times. The chain combines TRBV5-4 with TRBJ1-3; D is possibly TRBD1 (6 bases). In germline, CDR1 is SGHNT, CDR2 YYREEE (reference sequence). V lost 2 bases to trimming and J lost 9 bases, with 12 bases between them. CDR3 length equals 13 residues. CDR3 sequence: CASSLSGGSTIYF. The DNA for the CDR3 is TGTGCCAGCAGCTTATCCGGGGGCAGCACCATATATTTT.

This rearrangement joins TRBV7-9 to TRBJ2-5; TRBD2 might be the D (5 bases). Trimming took 3 bases from V and 3 from J, leaving 8 bases between them. Germline lookup yields CDR1 SEHNR and CDR2 FQNEAQ (reference sequence). The CDR3 extends over 13 amino acids. The CDR3, as DNA: TGTGCCAGCAGCTTCCGGGGTAAAGAGACCCAGTACTTC. This codes for CASSFRGKETQYF. The variable domain in full, with the rest retrieved from reference TRBV7-9 and TRBJ2-5, is DTGVSQNPRHKITKRGQNVTFRCDPISEHNRLYWYRQTLGQGPEFLTYFQNEAQLEKSRLLSDRFSAERPKGSFSTLEIQRTEQGDSAMYLCASSFRGKETQYFGPGTRLLVL.

This clone was observed a few times. The chain is built from TRBV10-3 and TRBJ1-4; TRBD1 matches at 10 bases. The J segment lost 8 bases and the V segment lost 10 bases, leaving 7 bases of the junction unmatched. Per germline, CDR1 ENHRY and CDR2 SYGVKD. The CDR3 loop spans 13 amino acids. The DNA for the CDR3 is TGTGCCACAGAGAGGGACAGGGGAGAAAAACTGTTTTTT. Protein sequence: CATERDRGEKLFF.

The chain uses TRBV9 and TRBJ1-1; D might be TRBD1 (5 bases). Germline-derived CDR1 and CDR2 are SGDLS and YYNGEE. The CDR3 sequence is 13 residues long. V lost 4 bases to trimming and J lost 3 bases, with 10 bases between them. Here the CDR3 reads CASSPGGYTEAFF. The CDR3 bases are TGTGCCAGCAGCCCGGGGGGGTACACTGAAGCTTTCTTT.

The chain combines TRBV11-2 with TRBJ2-7; TRBD2 is a possible D gene (7 bases). Germline V gene sequence: CDR1 SGHAT, CDR2 FQNNGV. Trimming cost V 1 base and J 2 bases, with 12 bases left between them. The CDR3 extends over 15 amino acids. The CDR3: CASSLVGGQTYEQYF. The CDR3 region has the DNA TGTGCCAGCAGCTTAGTGGGGGGGCAGACCTACGAGCAGTACTTC.

The V gene is TRBV19, the J gene TRBJ2-3; 9 bases align to TRBD1. CDR1 is LNHDA, CDR2 SQIVND, per germline (reference sequence). This CDR3 has 15 residues. V shed 3 bases, J shed 11 bases, and the junction held 12 bases outside the gene matches. The CDR3 region is CASSMGRLETGGQYF. For the CDR3, the DNA is TGTGCCAGTAGTATGGGCAGGTTGGAGACAGGGGGGCAGTATTTT.

This clone was seen only a few times. The chain couples TRBV6-6 to TRBJ2-1; D remains ambiguous. The length of the CDR3 is 12 residues. The V end was cut by 0 bases, the J end by 6 bases, with 3 bases between. Germline CDR1 MNHNY, CDR2 SVGAGI (reference sequence). For the CDR3, the DNA is TGTGCCAGCAGTTACTCTAGCAATGAGCAGTTCTTC. It translates to CASSYSSNEQFF.

The chain couples TRBV4-1 to TRBJ1-5; 7 positions agree with TRBD1. Losses at the gene ends were 6 bases for V and 2 bases for J; bases not matched to a gene: 4. Germline-derived CDR1 and CDR2 are MGHRA and YSYEKL. The CDR3 spans 14 residues. CDR3 in amino acids: CASSLGQGNQPQHF. Written as DNA, the CDR3 is TGCGCCAGCAGTCTCGGACAGGGCAATCAGCCCCAGCATTTT.